These 16 T cell receptor beta chains originate from one sample sequenced in a study of metastatic and nonmetastatic thyroid tumors. Every patient underwent thyroid surgery untreated. TCRdb re-processed the PCR reads through MiXCR. The sample consists of approximately 25,000 clones, roughly 14% of them appearing once. The sequencing sample was made of blood. The receptors here all came from a male donor with papillary thyroid cancer or a benign thyroid nodule (not recorded which). Some clones in this sample may be carry-over from other donors' samples.

This clone was observed many times. V usage is TRBV6-2 or TRBV6-3 and J usage is TRBJ2-3; D is undetermined. Looked up from germline, CDR1 is MNHEY and CDR2 is SVGEGT. Trimming shortened V by 5 bases and J by 6 bases, and 6 bases separated the two germline ends. This CDR3 has 11 residues. CDR3 amino acids: CASSVTDTQYF. The CDR3 DNA is TGTGCCAGCAGTGTGACCGATACGCAGTATTTT.

This chain uses TRBV7-6 with TRBJ2-5; D remains unclear. The ends were cut back, 1 base at V and 5 bases at J, with 11 bases in the middle. Germline V gene data show CDR1 as SGHVS and CDR2 as FNYEAQ. This CDR3 has 14 residues. The CDR3 sequence is CASSLDAAGETQYF. The CDR3 DNA reads as TGTGCCAGCAGCTTAGATGCGGCCGGTGAGACCCAGTACTTC.

This clone came up many times. V is TRBV27 and J is TRBJ2-6, with no clear D. V lost 0 bases, J lost 4 bases, and 16 bases lay in between. The length of the CDR3 is 18 residues. Germline CDR1 MNHEY, CDR2 SMNVEV (reference sequence). This CDR3 reads CASSLSFLDGRGANVLTF. Here the CDR3 DNA reads TGTGCCAGCAGTTTATCCTTCTTGGACGGCCGGGGGGCCAACGTCCTGACTTTC.

At least ten counts were recorded for this clone. The chain links TRBV29-1 to TRBJ1-1; D is perhaps TRBD1 (5 bases). Germline CDR1 SQVTM, CDR2 ANQGSEA. Trimming removed 1 base at V and 1 base at J, with 13 bases between. The CDR3 consists of 15 residues. CDR3 sequence: CSVEAPGRTNTEAFF. The CDR3 nucleotides are TGCAGCGTTGAAGCCCCGGGACGGACGAACACTGAAGCTTTCTTT.

This clone has at least ten counts. The chain uses TRBV10-1 and TRBJ2-1, with D possibly called TRBD1 or TRBD2 (5 bases each). Germline CDR1 and CDR2: WNHNN and SYGVQD (reference sequence). Trimming stripped 1 base from V and 6 bases from J, with 7 bases between. The CDR3 is made up of 13 amino acids. CDR3 region: CASSEWGFNEQFF. In nucleotides, the CDR3 is TGCGCCAGCAGTGAGTGGGGGTTCAATGAGCAGTTCTTC.

This clone appeared many times. CDR3: CASGRGSSTDTQYF. DNA of the CDR3: TGTGCCAGCGGGCGCGGTTCTAGCACAGATACGCAGTATTTT. The V and J genes are TRBV3-1 and TRBJ2-3; D remains unclear. Germline CDR1 LGHDT, CDR2 YNNKEL (reference sequence). CDR3 length: 14 residues. Trimming removed 8 bases at V and 0 bases at J, with 12 bases between.

The chain employs TRBV20-1 and TRBJ1-5; 10 bases are a match to TRBD1. Per the germline V gene, CDR1 is DFQATT and CDR2 is SNEGSKA (reference sequence). After removal of 6 bases from V and 3 bases from J, the junction contained 8 bases not matched to a gene. The CDR3 loop spans 15 amino acids. DNA of the CDR3: TGCAGTGCCGACGGGACAGGGGATTCCAATCAGCCCCAGCATTTT. It encodes CSADGTGDSNQPQHF.

This clone was detected ten times or more. Here the CDR3 DNA reads TGTGCCAGTAGTCGTTCCGGGTTCGAGCAGTACTTC. Translating it yields CASSRSGFEQYF. The chain uses TRBV19 and TRBJ2-7; no firm D call. The CDR3 extends over 12 amino acids. V lost 5 bases and J lost 6, with 11 bases in between. Germline V CDR1 and CDR2: LNHDA, SQIVND (reference sequence).

The table lists this clone with many counts. The rearrangement joins TRBV28 to TRBJ1-3; D unresolved. The CDR3 length is 16 residues. The V end was cut by 5 bases, the J end by 0 bases, with 14 bases between. Germline CDR1 and CDR2: MDHEN and SYDVKM. In DNA, the CDR3 is TGTGCCAGCAGTCTCCCGGGGTGGAGCTCTGGAAACACCATATATTTT. Amino acid sequence: CASSLPGWSSGNTIYF.

Of note for this clone: One end of the junction varies from germline; a read error may be responsible. The rearrangement uses TRBV6-4 and TRBJ2-1; no clear D. The CDR3 spans 12 residues. Germline CDR1 MRHNA, CDR2 SNTAGT. CDR3 sequence reads: CASSEVHNEQFF. The CDR3 nucleotides are TGTGCCAGTAGTGAGGTGCACAATGAGCAGTTCTTC.

Many counts were recorded for this clone. The V call is TRBV29-1, the J call TRBJ2-2, with D unclear. V gave up 4 bases and J gave up 6 bases, with 9 bases separating them. CDR3 length equals 12 residues. Looked up from germline, CDR1 is SQVTM and CDR2 is ANQGSEA. The CDR3 reads CSVGSRPGELFF. DNA for the CDR3: TGCAGCGTTGGGTCGAGACCCGGGGAGCTGTTTTTT.

Judged by abundance, this clone is medium-sized. The V gene is TRBV6-1, the J gene TRBJ1-2; 7 bases are a match to TRBD1. Germline V gene data show CDR1 as MNHNS and CDR2 as SASEGT. Trimming at V came to 3 bases and at J to 6 bases, leaving 10 bases not matched to a gene. CDR3 length equals 15 residues. The CDR3 region has the DNA TGTGCCAGCAGTGAGCTCGGACAGGCTTCGGATGGCTACACCTTC. It translates to CASSELGQASDGYTF.

In its sample, this clone is medium-sized (0.01 to 0.1%). The chain couples TRBV6-1 to TRBJ2-7; D tentatively fits TRBD1 or TRBD2 (5 bases each). CDR3 size: 15 residues. CDR1 MNHNS and CDR2 SASEGT come from the germline V gene. Trimming took 0 bases from V and 1 from J, leaving 10 bases between them. CDR3 loop: CASSEAGDASYEQYF. CDR3 nucleotides: TGTGCCAGCAGTGAAGCTGGGGACGCTTCCTACGAGCAGTACTTC.

This clone was counted many times. With a much larger clone just one base away, this may be a read error. The CDR3 does not end in the conserved phenylalanine or tryptophan, so this is likely a read error. This chain links TRBV19 with TRBJ2-3; 11 bases match TRBD1. J was trimmed by 5 bases and V by 3 bases; bases with no gene match: 1. The CDR3 runs 14 residues. Per the germline V gene, CDR1 is LNHDA and CDR2 is SQIVND (reference sequence). The CDR3 spells CASSIGTGGDTQYL. Here the CDR3 DNA reads TGTGCCAGTAGTATCGGGACAGGGGGAGATACGCAGTATCTT.

There are many counts of this clone. The chain recombines TRBV20-1 with TRBJ1-2; unclear D gene. This CDR3 comprises 12 residues. The V end was cut by 0 bases, the J end by 8 bases, with 10 bases between. In germline, CDR1 is DFQATT, CDR2 SNEGSKA (reference sequence). CDR3 DNA sequence: TGCAGTGCTAGAGATGGGAGCGGGGGCTACACCTTC. It yields the protein CSARDGSGGYTF.

In this sample, this clone turned up many times. The CDR3 nucleotides are TGCGCCAGCAGCCAAAACAGGGGGGGGAACGAGCAGTACTTC. Residues: CASSQNRGGNEQYF. The chain links TRBV4-1 to TRBJ2-7; a weak D match, TRBD1 (8 bases). CDR1 is MGHRA and CDR2 is YSYEKL in the germline V gene. The CDR3 consists of 14 residues. V was pared by 2 bases and J by 5 bases, with 13 bases between.